This TCR beta chain is drawn from a study of regulatory T cells in long-lasting Graves disease (dated by TCRdb to the early 2020s). About the study as a whole: Persistent Graves' disease meant more than 5 years of antithyroid drug treatment with TSH receptor autoantibodies that stayed positive. This study used TCR sequencing and RNA sequencing of peripheral blood to compare persistent Graves' disease patients against newly diagnosed Graves' disease patients. The study was registered as a clinical trial and conducted in China. TCR sequencing covered some 13 persistent and approximately 20 newly diagnosed Graves' disease patients, 33 samples in total. Antithyroid drugs had been taken for about 10.3 years on average by persistent Graves' disease patients in the clinical cohort.

The method behind the library was multiplex PCR. TCRdb shows the sequencer as Illumina HiSeq 4000. CDR3 regions were amplified by Arm-PCR with iRepertoire HTBI primers to construct TCR beta libraries. Gel purification was performed on PCR products prior to sequencing. In the original analysis: Across samples, around 58 TRBV and 15 or so TRBJ segments were identified and used for gene usage analysis of CDR3 amino acid clonotypes. Filtered high-quality paired reads were merged into contigs using COPE and FqMerger. BLAST was used to align contigs to IMGT TRBV, TRBD and TRBJ reference genes, with CDR3 defined following IMGT. Any clonotype with a frequency above 0.1% was classified as a highly expanded clone. Shannon entropy served as the measure of repertoire diversity, while the Gini coefficient captured V-J evenness. Clonotypes shared by more than one individual were considered public. Using fastp trimming at Q25 and MiXCR clonotype assembly, TCRdb reanalyzed the public sequencing data and kept in-frame beta chains. Rows are unified per CDR3 protein, each entry keeping the most common DNA and genes. V and J calls and clone size were set by TCRdb, not the authors. The sample yields 400,000 or so distinct CDR3 sequences; 23% were counted once. The ten biggest clones cover roughly 26% of the sample.

The time point label corresponds to: persistent/refractory GD, antithyroid drugs over 5 years with positive TRAb. For both TCR sequencing and RNA sequencing, RNA was extracted from PBMCs in TRIzol. The diagnosis of Graves' disease was made according to American Thyroid Association guidelines. Patients for the study were recruited at an endocrinology department in Xi'an, China. From each patient, approximately 9.9 milliliters of peripheral blood was collected into an EDTA anticoagulant tube. Ficoll Paque Plus density gradient separation was used to isolate PBMCs, and no further T cell sorting was performed. An Agilent 2100 Bioanalyzer and agarose gel were used to check RNA quality, and a NanoDrop 2000 was used to measure RNA concentration. Overall study results and their limits: The authors noted that the small sample size was a limitation that may lower accuracy. Because the primary lesion, thyroid tissue, could not be accessed, the study looked at peripheral blood alone. A larger number of public clonotypes was shared among persistent patients (about 2,700) than among newly diagnosed patients (more than 850). Compared with newly diagnosed patients, patients with persistent Graves' disease had lower TCR Shannon entropy and fewer highly expanded clones, which suggests clonal expansion. TRBV28, TRBJ1-2 and TRBJ2-5 were preferentially used in persistent disease, while TRBV20-1 and TRBJ2-1 were favored in newly diagnosed disease. Sequencing and analysis were restricted to the TCR beta chain.

The CDR3 starts with the cysteine, ends with the phenylalanine, and has 19 residues. Only the CDR3 part of the read is kept: 57 bases, read in frame from the first base. Germline trimming amounts to 7 bases on V and 0 bases on J, with 12 as the count of junction bases outside the gene matches. CDR1 and CDR2 (SQVTM, ANQGSEA) derive from the germline V gene. About this clonotype itself: What this receptor recognizes is not known. Nothing much larger sits one base from this clone, and base qualities are not available.

The specimen comprised peripheral blood mononuclear cells (PBMCs), sampled when the disease was refractory, from a patient treated with antithyroid drugs. The source is a female donor with Graves disease. The rearrangement joined TRBV29-1 to TRBJ2-2; 15 middle bases align to TRBD2. The DNA sequence reads TGCAGCGGTGAGGGGACACGGACTAGCGGGAGGGCGAACACCGGGGAGCTGTTTTTT. The resulting protein is CSGEGTRTSGRANTGELFF.